This TCR beta chain was sequenced during a study of T cell changes during pregnancy in multiple sclerosis. Method: immunoSEQ multiplex PCR; TCRdb's copy keeps in-frame clones and lacks some. The data hold about 59,000 clones, with about 95% observed a single time. The CDR3 runs to 15 residues. The junction had 7 bases not matched to a gene; V was cut back by 5 bases and J by 2 bases. Germline CDR1 reads SGDLS; CDR2 reads YYNGEE. The TCR sequence derives from a female donor with multiple sclerosis, enrolled in a pregnancy study. This chain connects TRBV9 to TRBJ2-1, with TRBD2 matching over 7 bases. The sequenced sample was CD8+ T cells from peripheral blood mononuclear cells, obtained after pregnancy. Here the CDR3 reads CASSSSGVPYNEQFF. CDR3 bases: TGTGCCAGCAGTTCTAGCGGCGTCCCCTACAATGAGCAGTTCTTC.